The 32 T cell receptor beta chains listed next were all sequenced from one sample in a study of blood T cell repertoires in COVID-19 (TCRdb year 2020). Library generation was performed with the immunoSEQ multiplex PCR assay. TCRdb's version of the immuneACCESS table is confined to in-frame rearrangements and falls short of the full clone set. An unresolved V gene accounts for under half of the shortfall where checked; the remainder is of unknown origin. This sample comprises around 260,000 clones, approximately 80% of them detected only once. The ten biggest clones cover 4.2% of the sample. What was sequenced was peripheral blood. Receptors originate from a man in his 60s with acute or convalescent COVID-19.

As DNA, the CDR3 is TGCGCCAGCAGCTTGAACAGGGGATCTAACTATGGCTACACCTTC. This codes for CASSLNRGSNYGYTF. This chain uses TRBV5-1 with TRBJ1-2; TRBD1 aligns across 7 bases. Trimming at V came to 1 base and at J to 0 bases, leaving 3 bases not matched to a gene. The CDR3 runs to 15 residues. The V gene's germline CDR1 is SGHRS and CDR2 YFSETQ.

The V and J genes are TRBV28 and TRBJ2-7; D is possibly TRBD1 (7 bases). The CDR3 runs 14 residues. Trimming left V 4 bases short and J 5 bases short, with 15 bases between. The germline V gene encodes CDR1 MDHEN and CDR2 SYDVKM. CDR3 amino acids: CASSWGRGVHEQYF. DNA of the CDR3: TGTGCCAGCAGTTGGGGCAGGGGGGTCCACGAGCAGTACTTC.

The CDR3 DNA reads as TGCGCCAGCAGCTTAAGCAGGGGAAACACCGGGGAGCTGTTTTTT. As protein: CASSLSRGNTGELFF. V is TRBV5-1 and J is TRBJ2-2, with D possibly being TRBD1 (6 bases). Between the trimmed V and J ends, which lost 2 bases and 2 bases, there was a span of 10 bases. The CDR3 has 15 amino acids. Germline-derived CDR1 and CDR2 are SGHRS and YFSETQ.

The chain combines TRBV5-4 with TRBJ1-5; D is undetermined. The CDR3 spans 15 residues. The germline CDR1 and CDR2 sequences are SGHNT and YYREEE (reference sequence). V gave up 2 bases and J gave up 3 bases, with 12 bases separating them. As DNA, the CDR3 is TGTGCCAGCAGCTTTGGTGCCGGGGTCAATCAGCCCCAGCATTTT. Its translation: CASSFGAGVNQPQHF.

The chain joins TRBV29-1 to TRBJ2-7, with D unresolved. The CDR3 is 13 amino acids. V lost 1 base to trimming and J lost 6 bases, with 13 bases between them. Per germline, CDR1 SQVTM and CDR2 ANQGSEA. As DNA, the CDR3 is TGCAGCGTTGAAGTTCGGCGGTCCGGCGAGCAGTACTTC. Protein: CSVEVRRSGEQYF.

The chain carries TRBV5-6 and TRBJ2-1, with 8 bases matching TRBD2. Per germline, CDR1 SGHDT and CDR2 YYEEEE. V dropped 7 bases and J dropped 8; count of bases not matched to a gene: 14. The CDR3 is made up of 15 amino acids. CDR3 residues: CASSRVERERYEQFF. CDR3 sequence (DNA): TGTGCCAGCTCCCGGGTTGAGCGGGAGAGGTATGAGCAGTTCTTC.

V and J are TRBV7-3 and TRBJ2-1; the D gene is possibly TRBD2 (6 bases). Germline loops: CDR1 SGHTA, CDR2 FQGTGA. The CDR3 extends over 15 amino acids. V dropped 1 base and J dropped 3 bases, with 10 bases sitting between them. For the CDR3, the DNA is TGTGCCAGCAGCTTAATGGCGGGACGCTACAATGAGCAGTTCTTC. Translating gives CASSLMAGRYNEQFF.

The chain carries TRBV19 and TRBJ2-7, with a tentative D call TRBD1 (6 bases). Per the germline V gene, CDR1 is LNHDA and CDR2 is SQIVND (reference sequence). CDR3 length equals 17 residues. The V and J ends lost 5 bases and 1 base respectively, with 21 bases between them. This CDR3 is CASSSSLLGGSSYEQYF. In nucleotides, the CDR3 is TGTGCCAGTAGTTCCAGTCTATTAGGGGGATCGTCCTACGAGCAGTACTTC.

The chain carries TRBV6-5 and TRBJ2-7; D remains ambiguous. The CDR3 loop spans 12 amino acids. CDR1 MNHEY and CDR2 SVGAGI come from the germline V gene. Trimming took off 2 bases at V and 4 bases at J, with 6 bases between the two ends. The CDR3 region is CASSYAGYEQYF. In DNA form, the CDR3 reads TGTGCCAGCAGTTACGCAGGTTACGAGCAGTACTTC.

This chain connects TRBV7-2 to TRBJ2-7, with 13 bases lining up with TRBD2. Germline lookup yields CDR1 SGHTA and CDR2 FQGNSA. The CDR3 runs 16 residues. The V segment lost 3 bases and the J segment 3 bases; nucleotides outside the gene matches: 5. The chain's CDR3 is CASSFLTSGGNYEQYF. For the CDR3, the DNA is TGTGCCAGCAGCTTTCTGACTAGCGGGGGGAACTACGAGCAGTACTTC.

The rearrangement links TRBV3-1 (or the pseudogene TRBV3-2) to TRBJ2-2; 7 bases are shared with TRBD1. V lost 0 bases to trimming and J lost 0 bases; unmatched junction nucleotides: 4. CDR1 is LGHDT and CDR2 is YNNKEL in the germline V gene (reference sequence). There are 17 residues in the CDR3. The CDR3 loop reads CASSQEGQVTNTGELFF. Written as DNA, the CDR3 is TGTGCCAGCAGCCAAGAAGGACAGGTTACGAACACCGGGGAGCTGTTTTTT.

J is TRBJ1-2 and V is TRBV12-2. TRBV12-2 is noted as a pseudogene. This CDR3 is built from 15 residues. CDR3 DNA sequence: TGTGCAAGTCGCCCCGGGGGAGGGAAGGTAAATGGCTACACCTTC. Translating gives CASRPGGGKVNGYTF.

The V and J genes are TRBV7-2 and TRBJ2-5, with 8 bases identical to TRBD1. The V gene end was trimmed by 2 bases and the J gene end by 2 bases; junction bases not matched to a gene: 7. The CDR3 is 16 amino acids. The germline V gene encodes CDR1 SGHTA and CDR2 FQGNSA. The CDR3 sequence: CASSLQGQASQETQYF. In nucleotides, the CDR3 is TGTGCCAGCAGCTTACAGGGACAGGCCTCTCAAGAGACCCAGTACTTC.

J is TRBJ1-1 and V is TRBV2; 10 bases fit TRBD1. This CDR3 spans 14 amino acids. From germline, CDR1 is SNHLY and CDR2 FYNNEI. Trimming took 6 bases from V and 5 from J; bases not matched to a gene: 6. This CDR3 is CASSADRGLTEAFF. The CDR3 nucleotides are TGTGCCAGCAGCGCAGACAGGGGGCTTACTGAAGCTTTCTTT.

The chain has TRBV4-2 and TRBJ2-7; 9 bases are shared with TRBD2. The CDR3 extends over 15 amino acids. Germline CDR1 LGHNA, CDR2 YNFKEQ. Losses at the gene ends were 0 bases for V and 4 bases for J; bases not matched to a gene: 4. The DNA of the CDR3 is TGTGCCAGCAGCCAAGACGGAGCGGGAGGATACGAGCAGTACTTC. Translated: CASSQDGAGGYEQYF.

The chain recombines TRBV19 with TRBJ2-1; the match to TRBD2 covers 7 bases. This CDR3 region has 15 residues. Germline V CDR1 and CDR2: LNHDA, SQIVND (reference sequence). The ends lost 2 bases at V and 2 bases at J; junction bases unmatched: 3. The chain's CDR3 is CASSISSGAYNEQFF. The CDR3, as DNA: TGTGCCAGTAGTATATCAAGCGGGGCCTACAATGAGCAGTTCTTC.

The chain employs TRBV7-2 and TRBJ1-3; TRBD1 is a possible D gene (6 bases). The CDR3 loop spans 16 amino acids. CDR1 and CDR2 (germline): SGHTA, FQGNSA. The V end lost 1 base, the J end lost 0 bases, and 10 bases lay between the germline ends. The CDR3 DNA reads TGTGCCAGCAGCTTAGAACAGGGCCTCTCTGGAAACACCATATATTTT. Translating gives CASSLEQGLSGNTIYF.

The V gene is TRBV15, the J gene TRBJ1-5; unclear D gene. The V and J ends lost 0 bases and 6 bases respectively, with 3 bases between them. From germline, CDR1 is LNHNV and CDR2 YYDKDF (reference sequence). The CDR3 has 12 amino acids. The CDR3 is CATSRDRQPQHF. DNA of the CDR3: TGTGCCACCAGCAGAGATCGTCAGCCCCAGCATTTT. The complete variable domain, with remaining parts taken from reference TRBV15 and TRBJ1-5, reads DAMVIQNPRYQVTQFGKPVTLSCSQTLNHNVMYWYQQKSSQAPKLLFHYYDKDFNNEADTPDNFQSRRPNTSFCFLDIRSPGLGDTAMYLCATSRDRQPQHFGDGTRLSIL.

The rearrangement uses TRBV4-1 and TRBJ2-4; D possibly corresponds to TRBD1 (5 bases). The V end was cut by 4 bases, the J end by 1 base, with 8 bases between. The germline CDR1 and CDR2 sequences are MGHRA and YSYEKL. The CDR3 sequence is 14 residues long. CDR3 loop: CASSRTIAKNIQYF. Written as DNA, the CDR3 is TGCGCCAGCAGCCGGACAATCGCCAAAAACATTCAGTACTTC.

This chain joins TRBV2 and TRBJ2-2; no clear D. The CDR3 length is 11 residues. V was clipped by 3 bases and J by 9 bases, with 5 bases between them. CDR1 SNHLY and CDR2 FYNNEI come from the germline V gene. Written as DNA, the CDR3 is TGTGCCAGCAGTGATTGGCGGGAGCTGTTTTTT. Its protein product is CASSDWRELFF.

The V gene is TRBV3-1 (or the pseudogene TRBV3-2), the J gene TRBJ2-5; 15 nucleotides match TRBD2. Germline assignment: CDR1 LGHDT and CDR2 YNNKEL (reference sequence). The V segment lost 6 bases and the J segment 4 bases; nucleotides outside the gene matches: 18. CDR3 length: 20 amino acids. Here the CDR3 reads CASRAGVGQGTSGRLETQYF. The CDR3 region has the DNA TGTGCCAGCAGAGCAGGTGTAGGACAAGGGACTAGCGGGAGGTTAGAGACCCAGTACTTC.

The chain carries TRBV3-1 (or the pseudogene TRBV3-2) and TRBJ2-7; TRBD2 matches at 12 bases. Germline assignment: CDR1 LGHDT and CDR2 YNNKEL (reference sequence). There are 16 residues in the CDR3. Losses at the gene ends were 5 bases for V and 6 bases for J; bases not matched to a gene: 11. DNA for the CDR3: TGTGCCAGCAGCGCAAAAGGACTAGCGGGGTCCCCCGAGCAGTACTTC. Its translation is CASSAKGLAGSPEQYF.

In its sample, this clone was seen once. CDR3 sequence: CASSEEGGRGITDTQYF. The CDR3 DNA is TGTGCCAGCAGTGAAGAAGGGGGGAGGGGAATCACAGATACGCAGTATTTT. The chain uses TRBV2 and TRBJ2-3; D might be TRBD2 (7 bases). CDR1 is SNHLY and CDR2 is FYNNEI in the germline V gene. Trimming took off 1 base at V and 2 bases at J, with 16 bases between the two ends. CDR3 length: 17 residues.

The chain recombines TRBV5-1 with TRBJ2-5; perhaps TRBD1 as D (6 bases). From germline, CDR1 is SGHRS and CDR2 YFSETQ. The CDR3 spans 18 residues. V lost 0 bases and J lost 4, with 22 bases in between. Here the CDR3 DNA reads TGCGCCAGCAGCTTGGACCCACTTAACAGGGTGAGGGGAGAGACCCAGTACTTC. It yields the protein CASSLDPLNRVRGETQYF.

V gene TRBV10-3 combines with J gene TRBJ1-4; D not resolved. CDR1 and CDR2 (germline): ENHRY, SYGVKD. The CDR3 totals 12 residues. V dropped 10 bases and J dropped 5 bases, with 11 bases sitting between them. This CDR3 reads CATQSTNEKLFF. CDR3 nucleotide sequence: TGTGCCACCCAAAGCACGAATGAAAAACTGTTTTTT.

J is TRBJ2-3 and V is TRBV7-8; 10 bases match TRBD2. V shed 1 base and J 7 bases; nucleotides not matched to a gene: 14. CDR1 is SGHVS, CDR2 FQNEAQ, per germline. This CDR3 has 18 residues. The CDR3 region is CASSLDSLGLAVINTQYF. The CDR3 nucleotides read TGTGCCAGCAGCTTAGATTCTCTCGGACTAGCGGTTATCAATACGCAGTATTTT. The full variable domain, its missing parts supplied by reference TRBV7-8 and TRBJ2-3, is GAGVSQSPRYKVAKRGQDVALRCDPISGHVSLFWYQQALGQGPEFLTYFQNEAQLDKSGLPSDRFFAERPEGSVSTLKIQRTQQEDSAVYLCASSLDSLGLAVINTQYFGPGTRLTVL.

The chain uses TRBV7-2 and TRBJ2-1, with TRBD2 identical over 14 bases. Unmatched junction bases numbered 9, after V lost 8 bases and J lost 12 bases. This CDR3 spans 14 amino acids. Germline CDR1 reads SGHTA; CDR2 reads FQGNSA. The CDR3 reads CASQPGLAGVRQFF. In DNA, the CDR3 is TGTGCCAGCCAACCGGGACTAGCGGGAGTTCGGCAGTTCTTC.

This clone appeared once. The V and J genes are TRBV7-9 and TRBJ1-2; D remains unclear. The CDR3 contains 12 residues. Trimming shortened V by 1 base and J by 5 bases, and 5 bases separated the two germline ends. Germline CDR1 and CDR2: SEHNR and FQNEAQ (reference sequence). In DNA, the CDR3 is TGTGCCAGCAGCTTAGACGGGTATGGCTACACCTTC. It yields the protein CASSLDGYGYTF.

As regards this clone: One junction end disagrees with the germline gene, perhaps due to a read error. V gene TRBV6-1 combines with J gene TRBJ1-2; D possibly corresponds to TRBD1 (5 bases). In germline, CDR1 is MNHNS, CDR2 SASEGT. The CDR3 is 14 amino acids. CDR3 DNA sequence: TGTGCCAGCAGTGAACTGGTAGGGGTAGGGAAATTTCACTTC. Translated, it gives CASSELVGVGKFHF.

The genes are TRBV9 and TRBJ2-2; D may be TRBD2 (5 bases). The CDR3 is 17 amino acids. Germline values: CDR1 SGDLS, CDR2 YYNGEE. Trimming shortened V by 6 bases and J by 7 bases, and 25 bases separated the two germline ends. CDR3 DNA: TGTGCCAGCACCCCACAACCAAGGCTGGCGGGCGGCGGGGAGCTGTTTTTT. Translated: CASTPQPRLAGGGELFF.

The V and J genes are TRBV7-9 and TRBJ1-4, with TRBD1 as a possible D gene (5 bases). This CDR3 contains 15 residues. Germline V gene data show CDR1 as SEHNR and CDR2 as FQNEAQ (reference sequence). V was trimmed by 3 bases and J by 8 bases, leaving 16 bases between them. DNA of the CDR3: TGTGCCAGCAGCTTTTCTCCCGGGACTCTGGAAAAACTGTTTTTT. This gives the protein CASSFSPGTLEKLFF.

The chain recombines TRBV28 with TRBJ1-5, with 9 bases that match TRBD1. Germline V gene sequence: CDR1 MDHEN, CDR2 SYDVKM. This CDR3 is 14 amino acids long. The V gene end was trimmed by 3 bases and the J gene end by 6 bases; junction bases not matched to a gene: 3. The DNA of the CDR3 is TGTGCCAGCAGTTTGGGACAGGGAGGTCAGCCCCAGCATTTT. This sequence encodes CASSLGQGGQPQHF.